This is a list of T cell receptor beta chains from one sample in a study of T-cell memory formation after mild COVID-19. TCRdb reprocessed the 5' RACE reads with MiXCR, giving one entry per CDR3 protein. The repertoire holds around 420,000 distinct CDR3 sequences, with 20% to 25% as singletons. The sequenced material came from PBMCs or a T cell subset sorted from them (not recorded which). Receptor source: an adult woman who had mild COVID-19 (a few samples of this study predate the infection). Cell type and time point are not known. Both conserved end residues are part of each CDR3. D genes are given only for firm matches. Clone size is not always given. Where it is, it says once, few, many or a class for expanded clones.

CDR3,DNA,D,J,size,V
CASSQTGFNTGELFF,TGTGCCAGCAGCCAAACAGGGTTCAACACCGGGGAGCTGTTTTTT,.,TRBJ2-2,.,TRBV3-1
CASSLQGTNYGYTF,TGTGCCAGCAGTTTACAAGGTACTAACTATGGCTACACCTTC,.,TRBJ1-2,.,TRBV28
CATSESRGNQPQHF,TGTGCCACCAGCGAAAGTCGGGGCAATCAGCCCCAGCATTTT,.,TRBJ1-5,.,TRBV15
CASSLALGGVGYGYTF,TGTGCCAGCAGTTTAGCGCTGGGGGGGGTCGGCTATGGCTACACCTTC,.,TRBJ1-2,few,TRBV12-3/TRBV12-4
CASSEWVFGANVLTF,TGTGCCAGCAGTGAGTGGGTCTTTGGGGCCAACGTCCTGACTTTC,.,TRBJ2-6,few,TRBV2
CASSLTPEGVGRNTIYF,TGTGCCAGCAGTTTAACCCCGGAGGGCGTTGGTAGAAACACCATATATTTT,.,TRBJ1-3,few,TRBV6-5
CASRIGTSGSNEQFF,TGCGCCAGCAGAATTGGGACTAGCGGGAGTAATGAGCAGTTCTTC,TRBD2,TRBJ2-1,few,TRBV10-2
CASTSRTGELFF,TGTGCCAGCACTTCCCGAACCGGGGAGCTGTTTTTT,.,TRBJ2-2,.,TRBV25-1
CASSPSGGSGGTDTQYF,TGTGCCAGCAGCCCCTCGGGAGGTAGCGGTGGCACAGATACGCAGTATTTT,TRBD2,TRBJ2-3,few,TRBV7-2
CAISDVETAYEQYF,TGTGCCATCAGTGACGTCGAGACCGCCTACGAGCAGTACTTC,.,TRBJ2-7,many,TRBV10-3
CASSLVAGNSGANVLTF,TGTGCCAGCAGCTTAGTGGCGGGTAACTCTGGGGCCAACGTCCTGACTTTC,.,TRBJ2-6,.,TRBV7-2
CATSSSGGRYGYTF,TGTGCCACCAGTAGCTCGGGGGGCCGGTATGGCTACACCTTC,.,TRBJ1-2,.,TRBV24-1
CASSLGNSITDTQYF,TGTGCTAGCAGCTTAGGAAACAGTATTACAGATACGCAGTATTTT,.,TRBJ2-3,.,TRBV7-7
CASSIQGANTGELFF,TGTGCCAGTAGTATACAGGGGGCGAACACCGGGGAGCTGTTTTTT,TRBD1,TRBJ2-2,few,TRBV19
CASSGLAGAYSKQFF,TGTGCCAGCAGTGGACTAGCGGGGGCCTACAGTAAGCAGTTCTTC,TRBD2,TRBJ2-1,.,TRBV6-1
CASSPKGAGGWHTQYF,TGTGCCAGCAGCCCGAAAGGGGCGGGGGGCTGGCATACGCAGTATTTT,TRBD2,TRBJ2-3,.,TRBV12-3/TRBV12-4
CATSGETQYF,TGTGCCACCTCCGGAGAGACCCAGTACTTC,.,TRBJ2-5,few,TRBV10-3
CASSFGLVDYNEQFF,TGTGCCAGCAGCTTCGGACTAGTTGACTACAATGAGCAGTTCTTC,TRBD2,TRBJ2-1,few,TRBV3-1
CASSFYRGDTQYF,TGTGCCAGCAGCTTCTACCGGGGAGATACGCAGTATTTT,.,TRBJ2-3,.,TRBV7-2
CASSSSVTQYF,TGCGCCAGCAGCTCGAGTGTCACCCAGTACTTC,.,TRBJ2-5,few,TRBV5-1
CASSFSRGYEQYF,TGCGCCAGCAGCTTCTCGCGGGGCTACGAGCAGTACTTC,.,TRBJ2-7,many,TRBV5-1
CSAPGLAGATGETQYF,TGCAGTGCACCGGGACTAGCGGGAGCCACCGGGGAGACCCAGTACTTC,TRBD2,TRBJ2-5,few,TRBV20-1
CASSPVTGWETQYF,TGTGCCAGCAGCCCCGTTACAGGGTGGGAGACCCAGTACTTC,.,TRBJ2-5,.,TRBV11-3
CASRDWPHYGYTF,TGTGCCAGCAGGGATTGGCCTCACTATGGCTACACCTTC,.,TRBJ1-2,.,TRBV7-9
CSAAPKDASTDTQYF,TGCAGCGCTGCCCCGAAGGACGCTTCCACAGATACGCAGTATTTT,.,TRBJ2-3,.,TRBV29-1
CASRTSVYTGELFF,TGTGCCAGCAGAACTAGCGTGTACACCGGGGAGCTGTTTTTT,TRBD2,TRBJ2-2,few,TRBV6-4
CASSQAITGELFF,TGTGCCAGCAGCCAGGCGATAACCGGGGAGCTGTTTTTT,.,TRBJ2-2,.,TRBV3-1
CASRERTGVLFRNEQFF,TGTGCCAGCAGAGAAAGGACAGGGGTATTATTTAGGAATGAGCAGTTCTTC,TRBD1,TRBJ2-1,.,TRBV6-5
CASSLLPGQGLAETQYF,TGTGCCAGCAGCTTGCTACCGGGACAGGGACTAGCGGAGACCCAGTACTTC,.,TRBJ2-5,.,TRBV5-6
CASSFGLLAGGSNNEQFF,TGTGCCAGCAGCTTCGGCCTACTAGCGGGAGGGTCCAACAATGAGCAGTTCTTC,TRBD2,TRBJ2-1,.,TRBV11-2
CASSQDLDRGLSPFWETQYF,TGCGCCAGCAGCCAAGATCTAGACAGGGGGCTCTCCCCTTTCTGGGAGACCCAGTACTTC,TRBD1,TRBJ2-5,.,TRBV4-3
CSVKSGTSGRRGSYNEQFF,TGCAGTGTCAAATCCGGGACTAGCGGGAGAAGGGGCTCCTACAATGAGCAGTTCTTC,TRBD2,TRBJ2-1,few,TRBV20-1
CASSSREGSFPGAEAFF,TGTGCCAGCAGCTCACGGGAGGGCTCGTTTCCGGGTGCTGAAGCTTTCTTT,.,TRBJ1-1,.,TRBV7-6
CASSTGFRTDNEQFF,TGTGCCAGCAGCACAGGGTTTCGGACAGACAATGAGCAGTTCTTC,.,TRBJ2-1,few,TRBV11-3
CASSQSRTLLVPDTQYF,TGTGCCAGCAGCCAGTCTAGGACCCTACTAGTTCCAGATACGCAGTATTTT,.,TRBJ2-3,.,TRBV4-2